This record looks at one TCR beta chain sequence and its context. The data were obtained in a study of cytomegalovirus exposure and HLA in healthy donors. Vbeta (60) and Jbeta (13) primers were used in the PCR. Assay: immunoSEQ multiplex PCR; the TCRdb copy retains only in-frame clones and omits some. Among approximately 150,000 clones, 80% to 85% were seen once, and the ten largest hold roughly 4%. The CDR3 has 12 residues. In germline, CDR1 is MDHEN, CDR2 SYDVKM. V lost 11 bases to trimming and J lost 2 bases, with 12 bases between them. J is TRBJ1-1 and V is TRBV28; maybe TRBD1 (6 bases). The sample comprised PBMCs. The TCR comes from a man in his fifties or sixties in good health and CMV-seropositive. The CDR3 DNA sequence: TGTGCCGGGGGGGCAGTTAACACTGAAGCTTTCTTT. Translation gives CAGGAVNTEAFF.